This T cell receptor beta chain was sequenced during a study of cytomegalovirus exposure and HLA in healthy donors. Study-wide results and caveats: Researchers reported in a later analysis that common viral pathogens appeared linked to several top clusters.

The length of the CDR3 is 16 residues. Germline V gene lookup returns CDR1 SEHNR and CDR2 FQNEAQ (reference sequence). V lost 1 base and J lost 4; bases outside the gene matches: 3. PCR involved 60 Vbeta and 13 Jbeta primers. Libraries were prepared by immunoSEQ multiplex PCR; TCRdb keeps only in-frame clonotypes and omits some of them. Altogether 130,000 to 150,000 clones are present, roughly 78% being singletons, with the ten largest covering 2% to 2.5%. Turning to this clone: The antigen is undetermined.

The sequenced sample consisted of PBMCs. The sequence came from a man aged 25-40 years in good health and CMV-seronegative. This rearrangement joins TRBV7-9 to TRBJ2-7; 14 nucleotides match TRBD2. The CDR3 here is CASSLGGTSGGYEQYF. In DNA form, the CDR3 reads TGTGCCAGCAGCTTAGGTGGGACTAGCGGGGGTTACGAGCAGTACTTC.